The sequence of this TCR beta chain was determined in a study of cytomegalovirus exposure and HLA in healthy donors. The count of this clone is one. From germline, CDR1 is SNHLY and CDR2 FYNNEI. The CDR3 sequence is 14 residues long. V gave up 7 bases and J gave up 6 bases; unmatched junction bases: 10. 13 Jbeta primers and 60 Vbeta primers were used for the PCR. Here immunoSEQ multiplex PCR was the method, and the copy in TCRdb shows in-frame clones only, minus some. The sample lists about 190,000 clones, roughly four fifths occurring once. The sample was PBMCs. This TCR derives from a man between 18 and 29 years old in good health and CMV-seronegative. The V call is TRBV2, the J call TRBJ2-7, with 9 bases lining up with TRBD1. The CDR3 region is CASIEDGTGSEQYF. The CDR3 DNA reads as TGTGCCAGCATAGAGGACGGGACAGGGTCCGAGCAGTACTTC.